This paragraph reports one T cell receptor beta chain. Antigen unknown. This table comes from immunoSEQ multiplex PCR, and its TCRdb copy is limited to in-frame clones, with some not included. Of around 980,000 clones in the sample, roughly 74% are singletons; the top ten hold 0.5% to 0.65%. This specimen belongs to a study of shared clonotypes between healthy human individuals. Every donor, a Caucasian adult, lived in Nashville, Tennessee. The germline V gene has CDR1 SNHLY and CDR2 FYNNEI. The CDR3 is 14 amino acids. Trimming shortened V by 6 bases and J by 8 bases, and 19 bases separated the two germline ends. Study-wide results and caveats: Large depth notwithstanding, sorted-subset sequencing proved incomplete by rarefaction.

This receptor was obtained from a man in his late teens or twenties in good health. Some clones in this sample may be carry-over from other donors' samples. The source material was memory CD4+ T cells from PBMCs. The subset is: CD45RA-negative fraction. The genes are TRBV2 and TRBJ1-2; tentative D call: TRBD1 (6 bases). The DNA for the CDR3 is TGTGCCAGCAGAAACGATCAGGGGCGCGGGGGCTACACCTTC. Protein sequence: CASRNDQGRGGYTF.